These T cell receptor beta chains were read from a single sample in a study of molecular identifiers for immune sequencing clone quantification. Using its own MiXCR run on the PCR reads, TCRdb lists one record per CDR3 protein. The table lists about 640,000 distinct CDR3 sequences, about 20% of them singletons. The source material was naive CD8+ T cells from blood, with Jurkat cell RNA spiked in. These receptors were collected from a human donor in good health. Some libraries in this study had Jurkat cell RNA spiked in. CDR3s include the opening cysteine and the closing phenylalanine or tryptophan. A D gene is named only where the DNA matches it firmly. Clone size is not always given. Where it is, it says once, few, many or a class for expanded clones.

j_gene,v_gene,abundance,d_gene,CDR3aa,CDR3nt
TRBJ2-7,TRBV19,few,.,CASSLRQDSYEQYF,TGTGCCAGTAGTTTAAGGCAGGACTCCTACGAGCAGTACTTC
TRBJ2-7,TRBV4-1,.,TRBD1,CASSSTTGEYEQYF,TGCGCCAGCAGCTCGACGACAGGGGAATACGAGCAGTACTTC
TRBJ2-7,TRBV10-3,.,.,CAISTHRDRAEYEQYF,TGTGCCATCAGTACCCACCGGGATCGCGCGGAATACGAGCAGTACTTC
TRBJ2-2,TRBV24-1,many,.,CATSDRLAGELFF,TGTGCCACCAGTGATCGATTGGCCGGGGAGCTGTTTTTT
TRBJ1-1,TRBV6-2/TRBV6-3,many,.,CASSHGLTFF,TGTGCCAGCAGCCACGGACTTACTTTCTTT
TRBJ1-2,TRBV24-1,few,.,CATSDSKTGPYGYTF,TGTGCCACCAGTGATTCAAAGACTGGACCTTATGGCTACACCTTC
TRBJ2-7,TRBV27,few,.,CASSLNPRAYEQYF,TGTGCCAGCAGTCTTAACCCCCGGGCCTACGAGCAGTACTTC
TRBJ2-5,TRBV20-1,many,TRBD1,CSARATGAETQYF,TGCAGTGCTAGAGCAACAGGGGCTGAGACCCAGTACTTC
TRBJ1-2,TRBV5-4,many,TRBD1,CASSGDSGYGYTF,TGTGCCAGCAGCGGGGACAGTGGCTATGGCTACACCTTC
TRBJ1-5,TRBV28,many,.,CASSGRGGNQPQHF,TGTGCCAGCAGCGGACGGGGGGGGAATCAGCCCCAGCATTTT
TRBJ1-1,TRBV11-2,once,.,CASALVPWDTEAFF,TGTGCCAGCGCCCTCGTACCCTGGGACACTGAAGCTTTCTTT
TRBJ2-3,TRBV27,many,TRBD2,CASSFLAAGGPTSTDTQYF,TGTGCCAGCAGTTTCTTGGCAGCGGGAGGGCCAACTAGCACAGATACGCAGTATTTT
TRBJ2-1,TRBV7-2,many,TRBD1,CASSSTGTGGLDEQFF,TGTGCCAGCAGCTCTACCGGGACAGGGGGCTTAGATGAGCAGTTCTTC
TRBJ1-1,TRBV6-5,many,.,CASSRLPSTEAFF,TGTGCCAGCAGCCGACTTCCCTCCACTGAAGCTTTCTTT
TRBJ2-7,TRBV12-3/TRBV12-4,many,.,CASSPGSVYEQYF,TGTGCCAGCAGTCCCGGGTCAGTCTACGAGCAGTACTTC
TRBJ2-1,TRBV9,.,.,CASSVGNDEQFF,TGTGCCAGCAGCGTAGGCAACGATGAGCAGTTCTTC
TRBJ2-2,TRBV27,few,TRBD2,CASTLGLAGDRTGELFF,TGTGCCAGCACTCTGGGACTAGCGGGAGATCGTACCGGGGAGCTGTTTTTT
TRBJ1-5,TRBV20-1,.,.,CSAREGYGNQPQHF,TGCAGTGCTAGGGAGGGTTATGGCAATCAGCCCCAGCATTTT
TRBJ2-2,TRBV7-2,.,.,CASSSLDRTNTGKLFF,TGTGCCAGCAGCTCACTAGACAGGACGAACACCGGGAAGCTGTTTTTT
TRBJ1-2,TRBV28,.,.,CASSSNSLRVAPNYGYTF,TGTGCCAGCAGTTCGAACAGTCTCCGGGTTGCACCTAACTATGGCTACACCTTC
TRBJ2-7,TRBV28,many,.,CASSPWTVPEQYF,TGTGCCAGCAGTCCGTGGACAGTTCCCGAGCAGTACTTC
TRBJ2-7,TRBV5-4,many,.,CASSGGLAPNEQYF,TGTGCCAGCAGCGGGGGACTGGCCCCCAACGAGCAGTACTTC
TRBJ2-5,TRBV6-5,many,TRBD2,CASSYSTSGRSYQETQYF,TGTGCCAGCAGTTACTCAACTAGCGGGAGGAGTTACCAAGAGACCCAGTACTTC
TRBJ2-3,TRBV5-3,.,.,CASGWSNTDTQYF,TGTGCCTCCGGGTGGAGCAACACAGATACGCAGTATTTT
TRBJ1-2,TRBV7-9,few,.,CASSEQEGAYGYTF,TGTGCCAGCAGCGAACAGGAGGGCGCCTATGGCTACACCTTC
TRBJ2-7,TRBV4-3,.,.,CASSQGSGLPPYEQYF,TGCGCCAGCAGCCAAGGGTCCGGGCTCCCCCCCTACGAGCAGTACTTC
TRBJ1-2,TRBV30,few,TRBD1,CAWTAGGNYGYTF,TGTGCCTGGACTGCAGGGGGCAACTATGGCTACACCTTC
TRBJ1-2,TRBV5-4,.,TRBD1,CASSLEGQALSGYTF,TGTGCCAGCAGCTTGGAGGGACAGGCACTGAGTGGCTACACCTTC
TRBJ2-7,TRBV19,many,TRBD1,CASGQGPYEQYF,TGTGCCAGCGGACAGGGACCCTACGAGCAGTACTTC
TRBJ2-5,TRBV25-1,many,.,CASSEYSGVETQYF,TGTGCCAGCAGTGAATATTCGGGGGTAGAGACCCAGTACTTC
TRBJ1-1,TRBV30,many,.,CAWSLGMNTEAFF,TGTGCCTGGAGTTTGGGGATGAACACTGAAGCTTTCTTT
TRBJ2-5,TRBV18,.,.,CASHWSRGGVASGQETQYF,TGTGCCAGCCATTGGTCAAGAGGGGGGGTTGCGTCGGGGCAAGAGACCCAGTACTTC
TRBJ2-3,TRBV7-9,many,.,CASSLATSHRADTQYF,TGTGCCAGCAGCTTAGCAACTAGCCATCGCGCAGATACGCAGTATTTT
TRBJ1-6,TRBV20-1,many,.,CSARGAGNSPLHF,TGCAGTGCTAGAGGGGCGGGGAATTCACCCCTCCACTTT
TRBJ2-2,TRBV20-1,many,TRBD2,CSARPRDYNTGELFF,TGCAGTGCTAGGCCCCGGGACTACAACACCGGGGAGCTGTTTTTT
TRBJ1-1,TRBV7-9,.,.,CASSPGTLTEAFF,TGTGCCAGCAGCCCCGGGACGCTCACTGAAGCTTTCTTT